This TCR beta chain emerged from a study of blood T cell repertoires in COVID-19. Study summary: The United States, Italy and Spain provided the acute and convalescent COVID-19 samples. PBMCs, B-cell-depleted T cells, or T cells provided the cDNA or gDNA that made up the material.

TCRdb's copy holds only in-frame clones and misses some; the assay was immunoSEQ multiplex PCR. The data hold roughly 250,000 clones, with 75% to 90% observed a single time. Per the germline V gene, CDR1 is SEHNR and CDR2 is FQNEAQ (reference sequence). This CDR3 is 13 amino acids long. The V segment lost 5 bases and the J segment 8 bases; nucleotides outside the gene matches: 6. The V and J genes are TRBV7-9 and TRBJ1-2; 9 bases match TRBD1. Sequenced: peripheral blood. This receptor was taken from a woman aged 55-69 years with active or convalescent COVID-19. CDR3 loop: CASSQQGAGGYTF. CDR3 sequence (DNA): TGTGCCAGCAGCCAACAGGGGGCAGGAGGCTACACCTTC.